This record covers a single T cell receptor (beta chain). This record belongs to a study of blood T cell repertoires in COVID-19. Here immunoSEQ multiplex PCR was the method, and the copy in TCRdb shows in-frame clones only, minus some. The repertoire holds approximately 240,000 clones, about nine tenths seen once, with approximately 3.3% in the top ten. The CDR3 is 17 amino acids. Trimming left V 0 bases short and J 8 bases short, with 19 bases between. Germline V lookup: CDR1 LGHDT, CDR2 YNNKEL (reference sequence). Sequences were obtained from PBMCs or T cells enriched from blood (not recorded which). The rearrangement uses TRBV3-1 (or the pseudogene TRBV3-2) and TRBJ2-2; D may be TRBD2 (6 bases). The TCR originated in a woman aged 45-65 years in a cohort exposed to, infected with or recovered from COVID-19 (not recorded which). The CDR3 region has the DNA TGTGCCAGCAGCCAAGATTCACTAGCTGGGGTATCAGGGGAGCTGTTTTTT. Translated: CASSQDSLAGVSGELFF.